This T cell receptor (beta chain) was retrieved from a study of blood T cell repertoires in COVID-19. Across the whole study: PBMCs, B-cell-depleted T cells, or T cells provided the cDNA or gDNA that made up the material.

Clinical histories supplied by participants themselves formed the basis of cohort assignment. The junction had 5 bases not matched to a gene; V was cut back by 2 bases and J by 3 bases. In germline, CDR1 is SGHNT, CDR2 YYREEE (reference sequence). The CDR3 consists of 15 residues. Original analysis: Estimation of nucleated cell counts relied on the amplification of reference gene primers. Assay used: immunoSEQ multiplex PCR; TCRdb lists only in-frame clones, some missing. The V and J calls and clone size were taken over from that table, and D and trimming were inferred from the DNA. The sample includes 400,000 to 450,000 clones, 85% to 90% of them seen just once.

This TCR was recovered from a man aged 25-40 years who had recovered from COVID-19. V gene TRBV5-4 combines with J gene TRBJ2-7, with 10 bases that match TRBD2. Sequencing input: PBMCs or T cells enriched from blood (not recorded which). The CDR3 DNA reads as TGTGCCAGCAGCTTAGGGACTAGCGTGCGCTACGAGCAGTACTTC. Its translation: CASSLGTSVRYEQYF.